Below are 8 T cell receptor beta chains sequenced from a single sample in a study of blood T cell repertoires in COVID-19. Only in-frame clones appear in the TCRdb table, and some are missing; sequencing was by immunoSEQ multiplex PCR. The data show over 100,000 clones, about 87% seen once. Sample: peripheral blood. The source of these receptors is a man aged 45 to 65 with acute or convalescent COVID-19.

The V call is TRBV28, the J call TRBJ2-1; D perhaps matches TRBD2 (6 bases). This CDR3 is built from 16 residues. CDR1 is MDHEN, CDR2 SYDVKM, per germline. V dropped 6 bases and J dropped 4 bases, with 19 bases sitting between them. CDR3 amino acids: CASSPFGVAAYNEQFF. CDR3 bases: TGTGCCAGCAGCCCCTTTGGGGTAGCGGCTTACAATGAGCAGTTCTTC.

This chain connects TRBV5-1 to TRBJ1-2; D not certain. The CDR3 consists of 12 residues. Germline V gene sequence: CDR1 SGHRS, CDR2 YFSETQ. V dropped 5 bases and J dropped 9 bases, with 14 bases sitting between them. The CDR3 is CASRLEGNSYTF. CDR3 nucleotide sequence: TGCGCCAGCAGGCTGGAGGGAAATAGCTACACCTTC.

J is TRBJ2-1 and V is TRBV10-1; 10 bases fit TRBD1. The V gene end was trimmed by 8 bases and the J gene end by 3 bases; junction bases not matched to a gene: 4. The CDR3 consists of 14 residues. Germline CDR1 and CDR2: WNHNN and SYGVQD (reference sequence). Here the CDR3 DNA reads TGCGCCAGCGCCGGGACAGGGGACTACAATGAGCAGTTCTTC. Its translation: CASAGTGDYNEQFF.

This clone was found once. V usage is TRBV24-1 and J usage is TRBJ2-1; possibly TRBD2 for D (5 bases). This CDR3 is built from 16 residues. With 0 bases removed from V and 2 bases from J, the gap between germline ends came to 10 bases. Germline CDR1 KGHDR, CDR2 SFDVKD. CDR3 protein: CATSDLEGAAYNEQFF. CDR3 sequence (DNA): TGTGCCACCAGTGATTTGGAGGGAGCTGCCTACAATGAGCAGTTCTTC.

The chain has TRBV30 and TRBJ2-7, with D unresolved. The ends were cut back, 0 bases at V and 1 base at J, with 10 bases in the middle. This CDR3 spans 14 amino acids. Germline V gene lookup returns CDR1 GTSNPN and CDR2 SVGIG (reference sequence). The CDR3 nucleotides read TGTGCCTGGAGTGTACCATCTAGTTCCTACGAGCAGTACTTC. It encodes CAWSVPSSSYEQYF.

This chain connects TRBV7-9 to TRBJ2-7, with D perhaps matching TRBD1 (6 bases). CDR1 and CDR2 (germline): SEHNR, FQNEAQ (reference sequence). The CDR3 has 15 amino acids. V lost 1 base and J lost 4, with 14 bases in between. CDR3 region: CASSLVAGTYYEQYF. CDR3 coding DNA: TGTGCCAGCAGCTTAGTCGCCGGGACATATTACGAGCAGTACTTC.

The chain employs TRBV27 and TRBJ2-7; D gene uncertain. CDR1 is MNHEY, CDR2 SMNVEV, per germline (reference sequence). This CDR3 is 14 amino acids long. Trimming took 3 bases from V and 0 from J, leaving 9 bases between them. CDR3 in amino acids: CASSFSGASYEQYF. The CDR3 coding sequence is TGTGCCAGCAGTTTTTCAGGTGCCTCCTACGAGCAGTACTTC.

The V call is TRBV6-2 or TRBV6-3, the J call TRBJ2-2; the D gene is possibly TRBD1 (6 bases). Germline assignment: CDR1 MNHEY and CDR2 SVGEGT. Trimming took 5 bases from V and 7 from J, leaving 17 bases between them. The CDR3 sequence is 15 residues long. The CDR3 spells CASSRLAGEIGELFF. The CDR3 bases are TGTGCCAGCAGTCGTCTCGCAGGGGAGATCGGGGAGCTGTTTTTT.